This T cell receptor beta chain was identified in a study of early T cells in non-severe SARS-CoV-2 infection. The CDR3 has 12 residues. Germline CDR1 SQVTM, CDR2 ANQGSEA. The V end lost 6 bases, the J end lost 2 bases, and 11 bases lay between the germline ends. This clonotype occurred many times. Via MiXCR, TCRdb re-called the 5' RACE reads, giving one row per CDR3 protein. The data contain tens of thousands of distinct CDR3 sequences, over 8.5% of them singletons. The sequence came from an adult who was a healthcare worker with PCR-confirmed SARS-CoV-2 infection or an uninfected control (not recorded which). What was sequenced was whole blood. The rearrangement uses TRBV29-1 and TRBJ2-7; D possibly corresponds to TRBD1 (6 bases). The CDR3 bases are TGCAGCGTCGGACAGTTCCCCTACGAGCAGTACTTC. Protein: CSVGQFPYEQYF.